This T cell receptor (beta chain) was identified in a study of blood T cell repertoires in COVID-19. Study-wide background: The cDNA or gDNA used as material had been derived from T cells, B-cell-depleted T cells, or PBMCs.

Here immunoSEQ multiplex PCR was the method, and the copy in TCRdb shows in-frame clones only, minus some. The repertoire has approximately 190,000 clones, 82% of them found once; the top ten carry roughly 5%. Germline V gene lookup returns CDR1 SGHTA and CDR2 FQGNSA. The J segment lost 9 bases and the V segment lost 5 bases, leaving 8 bases of the junction unmatched. The CDR3 is 14 residues long. Participants were aged about 18 to 100 years from roughly 25 US areas. Sequenced sample: PBMCs or T cells enriched from blood (not recorded which). The sequence was collected from a woman aged 55-69 years with acute COVID-19. The chain recombines TRBV7-2 with TRBJ2-1; 9 bases are a match to TRBD2. The CDR3 bases are TGTGCCAGCAGCCCTTCCGGGACTAGCAGTGAGCAGTTCTTC. Translating gives CASSPSGTSSEQFF.